These 19 T cell receptor beta chains were sequenced from one sample in a study of shared clonotypes between healthy human individuals. The repertoire was sequenced with immunoSEQ multiplex PCR; TCRdb's copy has only in-frame clones and lacks some. The sample records roughly 500,000 clones, 76% being singletons. Material: PBMCs. Every receptor here comes from a woman in her 40s in good health. Some clones in this sample may be carry-over from other donors' samples.

The rearrangement links TRBV4-1 to TRBJ1-3; 9 nucleotides line up with TRBD1. The ends lost 0 bases at V and 6 bases at J; junction bases unmatched: 3. Looked up from germline, CDR1 is MGHRA and CDR2 is YSYEKL. The CDR3 runs 15 residues. The CDR3 sequence: CASSQDGQGINTIYF. In DNA form, the CDR3 reads TGCGCCAGCAGCCAAGATGGACAGGGGATAAACACCATATATTTT.

This clone was detected many times. This chain links TRBV7-2 with TRBJ2-7; D remains unclear. V shed 5 bases and J shed 2 bases, with 13 bases lying between them. The CDR3 is 14 amino acids. CDR1 is SGHTA, CDR2 FQGNSA, per germline. The CDR3 protein is CASSPSSLAYEQYF. The DNA for the CDR3 is TGTGCCAGCAGCCCTTCATCGTTGGCCTACGAGCAGTACTTC.

This clone has a handful of counts. The chain employs TRBV5-5 and TRBJ2-5, with D possibly TRBD2 on 6 matching bases. The germline V gene has CDR1 SGHKS and CDR2 YYEKEE (reference sequence). The CDR3 spans 14 residues. Trimming removed 4 bases at V and 5 bases at J, with 15 bases between. The CDR3 DNA is TGTGCCAGCAGCGCCCCGGGGGTGGGGGAGACCCAGTACTTC. This gives the protein CASSAPGVGETQYF.

The V gene is TRBV30, the J gene TRBJ2-1; possibly TRBD2 for D (7 bases). Germline V gene lookup returns CDR1 GTSNPN and CDR2 SVGIG (reference sequence). With 4 bases removed from V and 8 bases from J, the gap between germline ends came to 15 bases. The CDR3 length is 13 residues. CDR3 sequence: CAWNLRGADEQFF. CDR3 sequence (DNA): TGTGCCTGGAATTTACGGGGGGCCGATGAGCAGTTCTTC.

This clone was recorded at least ten times. This rearrangement joins TRBV28 to TRBJ1-5; D is undetermined. Germline values: CDR1 MDHEN, CDR2 SYDVKM. CDR3 length equals 14 residues. Trimming shortened V by 3 bases and J by 2 bases, and 8 bases separated the two germline ends. CDR3 amino acids: CASSFGWGNQPQHF. DNA for the CDR3: TGTGCCAGCAGTTTTGGTTGGGGCAATCAGCCCCAGCATTTT.

CDR3 sequence reads: CASSLRLNTGELFF. In DNA form, the CDR3 reads TGTGCCAGCAGTTTAAGGCTGAACACCGGGGAGCTGTTTTTT. This chain links TRBV27 with TRBJ2-2; D remains ambiguous. The V gene lost 2 bases and the J gene lost 1 base, with 5 bases spanning the gap. Germline V lookup: CDR1 MNHEY, CDR2 SMNVEV (reference sequence). This CDR3 is built from 14 residues.

The chain links TRBV7-7 to TRBJ2-3, with a possible D match to TRBD2 (5 bases). V dropped 5 bases and J dropped 10 bases, with 13 bases sitting between them. Germline V CDR1 and CDR2: SSHAT, FNYEAQ (reference sequence). This CDR3 contains 12 residues. The CDR3 here is CASSPPFGAQYF. The CDR3 DNA reads TGTGCCAGCAGCCCTCCCTTCGGGGCGCAGTATTTT.

Regarding this clone: With a much larger clone just one base away, this may be a read error. The rearrangement joins TRBV6-5 to TRBJ1-5; a possible D gene is TRBD1 (5 bases). Germline CDR1 MNHEY, CDR2 SVGAGI. This CDR3 comprises 15 residues. The CDR3 sequence: CANSQLLGGNQPQHF. CDR3 DNA: TGTGCCAACAGTCAACTTCTGGGGGGCAATCAGCCCCAGCATTTT.

The rearrangement joins TRBV27 to TRBJ2-2; maybe TRBD2 (5 bases). Germline lookup yields CDR1 MNHEY and CDR2 SMNVEV (reference sequence). The CDR3 consists of 15 residues. V dropped 3 bases and J dropped 2 bases, with 10 bases sitting between them. The CDR3 nucleotides read TGTGCCAGCAGTTTCGCTAGCCGAAACACCGGGGAGCTGTTTTTT. This codes for CASSFASRNTGELFF.

As regards this clone: This same CDR3 is encoded by further DNA sequences in the sample. The gene calls are TRBV7-2 and TRBJ2-7; 10 nucleotides match TRBD2. J was trimmed by 1 base and V by 0 bases; bases with no gene match: 0. The germline V gene encodes CDR1 SGHTA and CDR2 FQGNSA. The CDR3 contains 15 residues. CDR3 nucleotides: TGTGCCAGCAGCTTAGCAGCGGGAGGGTCCTACGAGCAGTACTTC. It codes for CASSLAAGGSYEQYF.

This clone was picked up many times. The rearrangement uses TRBV27 and TRBJ2-3, with D possibly being TRBD2 (6 bases). The CDR3 is 16 amino acids. V shed 5 bases and J shed 2 bases, with 17 bases lying between them. Germline lookup yields CDR1 MNHEY and CDR2 SMNVEV (reference sequence). The CDR3 spells CASSPGVAEVTDTQYF. The CDR3 DNA reads TGTGCCAGCAGTCCGGGGGTAGCGGAGGTCACAGATACGCAGTATTTT.

Comment on this clone: A much larger clone sits a single nucleotide away, making a read error possible. The rearrangement uses TRBV30 and TRBJ2-1, with TRBD1 identical over 7 bases. In germline, CDR1 is GTSNPN, CDR2 SVGIG (reference sequence). Germline trimming cut 5 bases from V and 9 bases from J; bases unmatched to any gene: 13. The CDR3 consists of 14 residues. CDR3 sequence reads: CAWASGGRHSEQFF. The CDR3 bases are TGTGCCTGGGCCTCAGGGGGTCGGCACAGTGAGCAGTTCTTC. Full variable domain (rest looked up from reference TRBV30 and TRBJ2-1): SQTIHQWPATLVQPVGSPLSLECTVEGTSNPNLYWYRQAAGRGLQLLFYSVGIGQISSEVPQNLSASRPQDRQFILSSKKLLLSDSGFYLCAWASGGRHSEQFFGPGTRLTVL.

The rearrangement uses TRBV2 and TRBJ2-1; D remains ambiguous. Between the trimmed V and J ends, which lost 8 bases and 0 bases, there was a span of 8 bases. Germline CDR1 and CDR2: SNHLY and FYNNEI. CDR3 length equals 13 residues. The CDR3 DNA sequence: TGTGCCAGCTACCTCGGCTCCTACAATGAGCAGTTCTTC. As protein: CASYLGSYNEQFF.

As regards this clone: Other DNA sequences in this sample translate to the same CDR3. The rearrangement links TRBV11-2 to TRBJ2-1; D remains unclear. The CDR3 covers 13 residues. The V gene lost 5 bases and the J gene lost 4 bases, with 9 bases spanning the gap. Looked up from germline, CDR1 is SGHAT and CDR2 is FQNNGV. The CDR3 DNA sequence: TGTGCCAGCAGCCCGGGCTCGTACAATGAGCAGTTCTTC. Protein product: CASSPGSYNEQFF.

The J gene is TRBJ1-1, the V gene TRBV27; D may be TRBD1 (5 bases). From germline, CDR1 is MNHEY and CDR2 SMNVEV (reference sequence). The V end lost 1 base, the J end lost 5 bases, and 11 bases lay between the germline ends. The length of the CDR3 is 14 residues. The CDR3 sequence is CASSLWDGKTEAFF. In nucleotides, the CDR3 is TGTGCCAGCAGTTTATGGGACGGGAAGACTGAAGCTTTCTTT.

The rearrangement uses TRBV30 and TRBJ1-1, with D hard to call. This CDR3 contains 14 residues. The germline V and J ends were trimmed by 5 bases and 4 bases, with 17 bases remaining between them. CDR1 and CDR2 (germline): GTSNPN, SVGIG (reference sequence). CDR3 in DNA: TGTGCCTGGTATATCCCCGGTCGGGGCACTGAAGCTTTCTTT. Its translation: CAWYIPGRGTEAFF.

This clone has a count of ten or more. V gene TRBV27 combines with J gene TRBJ2-7; the match to TRBD2 covers 13 bases. The CDR3 sequence is 17 residues long. CDR1 is MNHEY, CDR2 SMNVEV, per germline (reference sequence). V was pared by 7 bases and J by 4 bases, with 13 bases of the junction left unmatched. CDR3 nucleotide sequence: TGTGCCAGCACCATACGCCCTGGACTAGCGGGAGTGTACGAGCAGTACTTC. It encodes CASTIRPGLAGVYEQYF.

The chain joins TRBV28 to TRBJ1-5; D call uncertain. The CDR3 runs 15 residues. Germline CDR1 reads MDHEN; CDR2 reads SYDVKM. Trimming took off 3 bases at V and 16 bases at J, with 25 bases between the two ends. The CDR3 sequence is CASSLSSFAGALTHF. The CDR3 coding sequence is TGTGCCAGCAGTTTGTCTAGTTTCGCAGGAGCTCTTACACATTTT.

This chain uses TRBV9 with TRBJ2-1; 8 bases fit TRBD1. CDR3 size: 15 residues. Germline V lookup: CDR1 SGDLS, CDR2 YYNGEE. V shed 4 bases, J shed 2 bases, and the junction held 5 bases outside the gene matches. The CDR3 nucleotides read TGTGCCAGCAGCTTCCGGGACAGGACCTACAATGAGCAGTTCTTC. It encodes CASSFRDRTYNEQFF.